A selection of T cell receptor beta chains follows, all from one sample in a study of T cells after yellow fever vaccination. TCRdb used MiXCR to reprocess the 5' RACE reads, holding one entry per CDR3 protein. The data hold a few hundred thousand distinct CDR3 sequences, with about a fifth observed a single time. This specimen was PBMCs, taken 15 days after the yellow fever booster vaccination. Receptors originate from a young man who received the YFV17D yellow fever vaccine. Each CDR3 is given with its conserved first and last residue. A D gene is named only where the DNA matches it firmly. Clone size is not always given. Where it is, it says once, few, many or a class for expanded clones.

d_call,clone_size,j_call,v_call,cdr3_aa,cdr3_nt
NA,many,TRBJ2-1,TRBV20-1,CSARPSASEFYNEQFF,TGCAGTGCTAGGCCGAGCGCTAGCGAATTCTACAATGAGCAGTTCTTC
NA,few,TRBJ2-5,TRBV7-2,CASSLVGGGLAQETQYF,TGTGCCAGCAGCTTAGTTGGGGGAGGCTTGGCACAAGAGACCCAGTACTTC
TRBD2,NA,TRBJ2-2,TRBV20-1,CSARTSGRWNTGELFF,TGCAGTGCTAGGACTAGCGGGAGGTGGAACACCGGGGAGCTGTTTTTT
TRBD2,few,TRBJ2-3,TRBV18,CASSPRASGQGDTQYF,TGTGCCAGCTCACCAAGAGCTAGCGGTCAGGGAGATACGCAGTATTTT
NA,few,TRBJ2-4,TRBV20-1,CSAPQPGAKNIQYF,TGCAGTGCTCCCCAGCCTGGGGCCAAAAACATTCAGTACTTC
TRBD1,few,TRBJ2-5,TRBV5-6,CASRQTGEAETQYF,TGTGCCAGCAGGCAGACAGGGGAGGCAGAGACCCAGTACTTC
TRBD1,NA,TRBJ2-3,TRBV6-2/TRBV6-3,CASRTGKTQYF,TGTGCCAGCAGGACAGGGAAAACGCAGTATTTT
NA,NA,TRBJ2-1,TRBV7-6,CASSLALKANEQFF,TGTGCCAGCAGCTTAGCGCTTAAGGCTAACGAGCAGTTCTTC
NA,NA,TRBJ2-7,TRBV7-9,CASSLDGTKGDEQYF,TGTGCCAGCAGCTTAGATGGGACGAAGGGAGACGAGCAGTACTTC
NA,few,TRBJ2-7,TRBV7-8,CASSLMVGTVRSYEQYF,TGTGCCAGCAGCTTAATGGTAGGGACCGTACGTTCCTACGAGCAGTACTTC
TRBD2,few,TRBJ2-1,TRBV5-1,CASSRKRESINEQFF,TGCGCCAGCAGCCGTAAGCGGGAGTCTATTAATGAGCAGTTCTTC
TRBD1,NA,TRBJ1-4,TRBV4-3,CASSQGGTGNEKLFF,TGCGCCAGCAGCCAAGGGGGGACAGGGAATGAAAAACTGTTTTTT
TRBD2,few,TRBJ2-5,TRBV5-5,CASSNRGVQETQYF,TGTGCCAGCAGTAACCGGGGGGTCCAAGAGACCCAGTACTTC
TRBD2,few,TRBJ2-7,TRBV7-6,CASSLAPSGRSSYEQYF,TGTGCCAGCAGCTTGGCTCCTAGCGGGAGGAGCTCCTACGAGCAGTACTTC
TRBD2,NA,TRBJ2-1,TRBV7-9,CASSFSGRELRDEQFF,TGTGCCAGCAGTTTCTCCGGGCGGGAGTTGCGCGATGAGCAGTTCTTC
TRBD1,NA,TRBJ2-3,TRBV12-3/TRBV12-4,CASSLEGGALYTQYF,TGTGCCAGCAGTTTAGAAGGGGGCGCTTTGTATACGCAGTATTTT
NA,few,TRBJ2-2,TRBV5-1,CASSSLGAANTGELFF,TGCGCCAGCAGCTCCCTAGGGGCGGCGAACACCGGGGAGCTGTTTTTT
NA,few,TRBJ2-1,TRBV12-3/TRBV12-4,CASRFFGEQFF,TGTGCCAGCAGGTTTTTCGGTGAGCAGTTCTTC
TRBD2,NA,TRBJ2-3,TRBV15,CATSSGEGLDTQYF,TGTGCCACCAGCTCGGGGGAGGGCCTAGATACGCAGTATTTT
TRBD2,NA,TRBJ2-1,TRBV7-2,CASRRTSGESYNEQFF,TGTGCCAGCAGACGGACTAGCGGGGAATCCTACAATGAGCAGTTCTTC
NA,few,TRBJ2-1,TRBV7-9,CASSLAFGYNEQFF,TGTGCCAGCAGCTTAGCTTTCGGCTACAATGAGCAGTTCTTC
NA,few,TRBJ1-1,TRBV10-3,CAISESYREPEAFF,TGTGCCATCAGTGAGTCCTACAGGGAGCCTGAAGCTTTCTTT
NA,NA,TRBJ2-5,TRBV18,CASQQGLLETQYF,TGTGCCAGCCAACAGGGACTGTTGGAGACCCAGTACTTC
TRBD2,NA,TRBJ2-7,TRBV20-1,CSALSGRYYEQYF,TGCAGTGCCCTTAGCGGGAGGTATTACGAGCAGTACTTC
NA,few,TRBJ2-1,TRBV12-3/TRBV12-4,CASSLKLYNEQFF,TGTGCCAGCAGTCTGAAATTGTACAATGAGCAGTTCTTC
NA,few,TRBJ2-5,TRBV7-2,CASSLNAAGSGETQYF,TGTGCCAGCAGCTTAAATGCGGCGGGAAGTGGAGAGACCCAGTACTTC